This T cell receptor beta chain was identified during a study of T cell responses to AZD1222 COVID-19 vaccine (dated by TCRdb to the early 2020s). Broadly, across the study: Because spike-specific TCR depth and breadth did not differ between the two schedules, AZD1222 recipients who got a second dose at roughly 4 weeks were pooled with those who got a second dose at roughly 12 weeks. TCR sequencing covered roughly 230 trial participants: 200 to 220 given two doses of AZD1222 and 26 given two doses of MenACWY control vaccine. Enrollment into the trials was organized by age into subgroups of 18-55, 56-69 and 70-plus years, and those subgroups contained roughly 150, 30 and 60 TCR-sequenced participants, respectively.

On the study overall, not on this receptor specifically: Most participants were white British and females outnumbered males, and the authors suggested that clonal diversity may have been underestimated. In the small 56-69-year group, the increase in depth fell short of significance, most likely because of low power. Nearly half of unique spike-specific TCRs reportedly recognized epitopes outside regions mutated in the B.1.351 and B.1.1.7 variants. Conclusions about previously exposed vaccinees are limited because only 5 or 6 AZD1222 recipients were SARS-CoV-2 seropositive at baseline. The whole spike protein was spanned by vaccine-associated CD4 TCRs, and dominant responses were seen in regions 160-218 and 743-854. A significant rise in spike-specific TCR breadth and depth was observed after two AZD1222 doses relative to day 0 and relative to MenACWY recipients. Because no samples from the day 14 peak response were available, repertoires could be characterized only after the peak T cell response.

The CDR3 starts with the cysteine, ends with the phenylalanine, and has 15 residues. Of all the DNA, just the CDR3 is kept, 45 bases in frame from base 1. CDR1 LNHDA and CDR2 SQIVND are derived from the germline V gene (reference sequence). Compared with germline, V lacks 6 bases and J lacks 8 bases; bases without a gene match: 13. In the case of this clone: Its specific antigen is unknown. Base-call qualities are not available, and no considerably larger clone is one nucleotide away.

The time point label on this specimen signifies: baseline before first vaccination. Samples from vaccinated people were obtained from the UK trials COV001 and COV002, which included a single-blind randomized controlled phase 2/3 trial of AZD1222 (ChAdOx1 nCoV-19) in healthy adults. For TCRbeta chain sequencing, PBMC samples from trial participants were taken at day 0 and at day 28 after the second dose. The CDR3 regions of human TCRbeta chains were subjected to immunosequencing. Concerning the study's data processing: TCRs in the repertoires were matched against a reference library of SARS-CoV-2-specific TCRs that had been generated with the MIRA antigen-specificity platform. Breadth was defined as the fraction of unique TCRs that were SARS-CoV-2-associated, and depth was defined as the fraction of total T cells that were SARS-CoV-2-associated. Using the MIRA data, each spike-specific TCR was assigned both to the spike region to which the TCR was reactive and to a CD4 or CD8 class. Log10-transformed breadth and depth values were compared by one-way ANOVA with Sidak's multiple comparisons tests. Imported from immuneACCESS, the table was reduced by TCRdb to in-frame sequences with V and J called. These copies leave out some clones; in studies compared against another copy, an unresolved V gene accounts for under half, and the cause of the remainder is not known. That table supplies the V and J calls and clone size; D and trimming were determined from the DNA. The sample profile shows around 99,000 clones; around 90% of them were found once. The ten largest clones take up approximately 4% of the sample.

The chain employs TRBV19 and TRBJ1-5, with 7 bases matching TRBD1. This clonotype was obtained from an adult in good health. This sample comprised peripheral blood, obtained on day 0 of AZD1222 vaccination. CDR3 region: CASSETGYGVEPQHF. The DNA sequence is as follows: TGTGCCAGTAGCGAGACAGGGTATGGCGTTGAGCCCCAGCATTTT. With the portions outside the CDR3 filled from the reference TRBV19 and TRBJ1-5 genes, the complete variable region becomes DGGITQSPKYLFRKEGQNVTLSCEQNLNHDAMYWYRQDPGQGLRLIYYSQIVNDFQKGDIAEGYSVSREKKESFPLTVTSAQKNPTAFYLCASSETGYGVEPQHFGDGTRLSIL.